Listed below are T cell receptor beta chains from one sample, sequenced in a study of OX40 agonist ivuxolimab in advanced cancers. The repertoire was sequenced with immunoSEQ multiplex PCR; TCRdb's copy has only in-frame clones and lacks some. The data contain around 60,000 clones, over 75% of them singletons. Sequencing used CD4+ or CD8+ T cells sorted from blood, obtained in a trial of the OX40 agonist ivuxolimab. These receptors were taken from an adult with an advanced solid tumor such as melanoma, head and neck, liver or kidney cancer. Both conserved end residues are part of each CDR3. The D gene is left open where the match is weak. Size is stated for part of the rows, as once, few or many counts, or as a class when the clone is expanded.

D: NA
size: few
J: TRBJ2-5
V: TRBV19
DNA: TGTGCCAGTAGTATAGCATACCAAGAGACCCAGTACTTC
CDR3: CASSIAYQETQYF

D: NA
size: once
J: TRBJ1-1
V: TRBV18
DNA: TGTGCCAGCTCACCCGGACAGTCTTCTGAAGCTTTCTTT
CDR3: CASSPGQSSEAFF

D: NA
size: NA
J: TRBJ1-6
V: TRBV5-6
DNA: TGTGCCAGCAGCTCTGGACTTGATAATTCACCCCTCCACTTT
CDR3: CASSSGLDNSPLHF

D: NA
size: NA
J: TRBJ2-2
V: TRBV2
DNA: TGTGCCAGCAGCGGAAGGACAGAAGGTACCGGGGAGCTGTTTTTT
CDR3: CASSGRTEGTGELFF

D: NA
size: few
J: TRBJ2-6
V: TRBV25-1
DNA: TGTGCCAGCAGTGACCGGGACGACTACTCTGGGGCCAACGTCCTGACTTTC
CDR3: CASSDRDDYSGANVLTF

D: NA
size: NA
J: TRBJ2-7
V: TRBV25-1
DNA: TGTGCCAGCAGCGACACTAGCACTAGCTCCTACGAGCAGTACTTC
CDR3: CASSDTSTSSYEQYF

D: NA
size: NA
J: TRBJ2-3
V: TRBV16
DNA: TGTGCCAGCAGCCTTACTGGCCGCACAGATACGCAGTATTTT
CDR3: CASSLTGRTDTQYF

D: TRBD2
size: NA
J: TRBJ2-5
V: TRBV5-4
DNA: TGTGCCAGCAGCCGGGCCGGGGGGGGCCGGTCGGAGACCCAGTACTTC
CDR3: CASSRAGGGRSETQYF

D: NA
size: NA
J: TRBJ1-4
V: TRBV2
DNA: TGTGCCAGCATGATGGAAAGGGGTGAAAAACTGTTTTTT
CDR3: CASMMERGEKLFF

D: NA
size: once
J: TRBJ2-3
V: TRBV5-8
DNA: TGTGCCAGCAGCTTGGGGTCTTCTAGCACAGATACGCAGTATTTT
CDR3: CASSLGSSSTDTQYF

D: NA
size: NA
J: TRBJ1-1
V: TRBV30
DNA: TGTGCCTGGAGTCCCGGGGGGAAGCCTGAAGCTTTCTTT
CDR3: CAWSPGGKPEAFF

D: NA
size: NA
J: TRBJ1-4
V: TRBV30
DNA: TGTGCCTGGAGTGTTGGCAATCAGGAAAAACTGTTTTTT
CDR3: CAWSVGNQEKLFF

D: TRBD1
size: few
J: TRBJ1-1
V: TRBV30
DNA: TGTGCCTGGAGAAAACAGGGGGAGGACACTGAAGCTTTCTTT
CDR3: CAWRKQGEDTEAFF

D: TRBD2
size: NA
J: TRBJ2-1
V: TRBV5-1
DNA: TGCGCCAGCAGCTTGCTTACTAGCGGGAGCAATGAGCAGTTCTTC
CDR3: CASSLLTSGSNEQFF

D: NA
size: NA
J: TRBJ1-4
V: TRBV6-6
DNA: TGTGCCAGCAGTTATTCGACAACTAATGAAAAACTGTTTTTT
CDR3: CASSYSTTNEKLFF

D: NA
size: NA
J: TRBJ1-6
V: TRBV7-6
DNA: TGTGCCAGCAGCTTAGCGCAGTGGTCACCCCTCCACTTT
CDR3: CASSLAQWSPLHF

D: NA
size: NA
J: TRBJ2-3
V: TRBV9
DNA: TGTGCCAGCAGCTCGGAGGGGGAGCTTCCAGATACGCAGTATTTT
CDR3: CASSSEGELPDTQYF

D: NA
size: few
J: TRBJ1-2
V: TRBV9
DNA: TGTGCCAGCAGCGTAGCTTTGGGCGACTATGGCTACACCTTC
CDR3: CASSVALGDYGYTF

D: NA
size: NA
J: TRBJ2-3
V: TRBV20-1
DNA: TGCAGTGCCCCGCCGACAGATACGCAGTATTTT
CDR3: CSAPPTDTQYF

D: TRBD2
size: once
J: TRBJ2-7
V: TRBV30
DNA: TGTGCCTGGAGTCCACATAGCGGGGGCGAGCAGTACTTC
CDR3: CAWSPHSGGEQYF

D: NA
size: NA
J: TRBJ1-4
V: TRBV28
DNA: TGTGCCAGCAGCCCCGGGACGGCAACTAATGAAAAACTGTTTTTT
CDR3: CASSPGTATNEKLFF

D: TRBD1
size: NA
J: TRBJ2-7
V: TRBV7-8
DNA: TGTGCCAGCAGCCAAGGGACAGGAGCACTAACCTTCTCCTACGAGCAGTACTTC
CDR3: CASSQGTGALTFSYEQYF